The 29 T cell receptor beta chains below were found in one sample sequenced in a study of molecular identifiers for immune sequencing clone quantification. TCRdb used MiXCR to reprocess the PCR reads, holding one entry per CDR3 protein. This table holds approximately 500,000 distinct CDR3 sequences, roughly 23% found once. The material sequenced was naive CD8+ T cells from blood, with Jurkat cell RNA spiked in. As to subset: FACS-sorted CD8+CD4-CCR7+CD45RA+ naive T cells. The receptors derive from a human donor in good health. Some libraries in this study had Jurkat cell RNA spiked in.

There are a few counts of this clonotype. This rearrangement joins TRBV6-2 or TRBV6-3 to TRBJ2-1; D not certain. The CDR3 totals 13 residues. The V gene's germline CDR1 is MNHEY and CDR2 SVGEGT. V lost 4 bases, J lost 7 bases, and 11 bases lay in between. In nucleotides, the CDR3 is TGTGCCAGCAGTTCGATAGGGTGGAATGAGCAGTTCTTC. Its translation is CASSSIGWNEQFF.

The chain joins TRBV3-1 to TRBJ1-2; D remains unclear. V dropped 4 bases and J dropped 5 bases, with 8 bases sitting between them. Germline loops: CDR1 LGHDT, CDR2 YNNKEL (reference sequence). The CDR3 is 12 amino acids. The CDR3 is CASSLTYYGYTF. The CDR3 DNA is TGTGCCAGCAGCCTGACGTATTATGGCTACACCTTC.

As for this clonotype: One junction end does not reproduce the germline sequence, and a read error may be involved. The chain combines TRBV12-3 or TRBV12-4 with TRBJ1-1, with D possibly being TRBD1 (5 bases). The CDR3 contains 12 residues. CDR3 sequence (DNA): TGTGCCAGCAGTTTGGGGGTTACTGAAGCTTGCTTT. Protein product: CASSLGVTEACF.

As concerns this clonotype: A much larger clone differs by one base, so this may be a read error. The chain joins TRBV5-3 to TRBJ2-7; maybe TRBD2 (5 bases). TRBV5-3 is classed as an ORF, of uncertain function. This CDR3 comprises 13 residues. V was cut by 8 bases and J by 6 bases, with 18 bases left in between. The CDR3 coding sequence is TGTGCCAGCAGCACTGCTCCGGCGGGCGAGCAGTACTTC. Its translation: CASSTAPAGEQYF.

This chain uses TRBV6-2 or TRBV6-3 with TRBJ2-5; TRBD2 is a possible D gene (6 bases). Germline lookup yields CDR1 MNHEY and CDR2 SVGEGT. CDR3 length equals 11 residues. Trimming pared 5 bases from V and 10 bases from J, leaving 11 bases between. CDR3 DNA: TGTGCCAGCAGTATGACTAGTGGCCAGTACTTC. Translating it yields CASSMTSGQYF.

V gene TRBV7-2 combines with J gene TRBJ2-7; unclear D gene. Germline-derived CDR1 and CDR2 are SGHTA and FQGNSA. V was clipped by 1 base and J by 2 bases, with 6 bases between them. This CDR3 is built from 13 residues. CDR3 protein: CASSLEVPYEQYF. The CDR3 DNA reads as TGTGCCAGCAGCTTAGAAGTCCCCTACGAGCAGTACTTC.

V and J are TRBV5-1 and TRBJ2-7; D call uncertain. The CDR3 runs 13 residues. Trimming removed 0 bases at V and 2 bases at J, with 6 bases between. Germline V gives CDR1 SGHRS, CDR2 YFSETQ. CDR3 coding DNA: TGCGCCAGCAGCTTGGACATTACCTACGAGCAGTACTTC. It yields the protein CASSLDITYEQYF.

This chain connects TRBV27 to TRBJ2-3, with 9 bases identical to TRBD2. Losses at the gene ends were 2 bases for V and 6 bases for J; bases not matched to a gene: 6. Germline values: CDR1 MNHEY, CDR2 SMNVEV (reference sequence). The CDR3 spans 15 residues. CDR3 sequence (DNA): TGTGCCAGCAGTTTAGCGGGAGGGGGATTCGATACGCAGTATTTT. Its protein product is CASSLAGGGFDTQYF.

J is TRBJ1-1 and V is TRBV6-2 or TRBV6-3; no definite D call. The CDR3 has 13 residues. Trimming removed 6 bases at V and 5 bases at J, with 13 bases between. CDR1 is MNHEY and CDR2 is SVGEGT in the germline V gene. This chain's CDR3 is CASRILQRTEAFF. The CDR3 bases are TGTGCCAGCAGAATTCTGCAGCGAACTGAAGCTTTCTTT.

A remark on this clonotype: Sequence at one end of the junction differs from germline and may be a read error. The CDR3: CASSPESSGPSYEQCF. The CDR3 coding sequence is TGTGCCAGCAGCCCTGAGAGTAGCGGGCCTTCCTACGAGCAGTGCTTC. V and J are TRBV9 and TRBJ2-7, with TRBD2 matching 7 bases. The CDR3 contains 16 residues. The V gene's germline CDR1 is SGDLS and CDR2 YYNGEE.

Comment on this clonotype: A much larger clone is a single base away; this may be a read error. CDR3 residues: CASGLGTGTQYF. Here the CDR3 DNA reads TGTGCCAGCGGACTTGGCACAGGTACGCAGTATTTT. The chain carries TRBV6-2 or TRBV6-3 and TRBJ2-3, with D perhaps matching TRBD1 or TRBD2 (5 bases each). Germline values: CDR1 MNHEY, CDR2 SVGEGT. This CDR3 comprises 12 residues.

This clonotype was picked up a small number of times. V and J are TRBV6-5 and TRBJ1-5, with 11 nucleotides matching TRBD1. This CDR3 is built from 14 residues. The ends lost 8 bases at V and 3 bases at J; junction bases unmatched: 3. Per the germline V gene, CDR1 is MNHEY and CDR2 is SVGAGI. CDR3 nucleotides: TGTGCCAGCCGGGACAGGGGGAACAATCAGCCCCAGCATTTT. Amino acids: CASRDRGNNQPQHF.

This clonotype was observed a few times. The chain uses TRBV4-3 and TRBJ1-2; perhaps TRBD1 as D (5 bases). The V gene's germline CDR1 is LGHNA and CDR2 YSLEER. This CDR3 comprises 17 residues. Trimming removed 0 bases from V and 0 bases from J, with 14 bases in between. This chain's CDR3 is CASSQDFQGRTNYGYTF. The CDR3 DNA is TGCGCCAGCAGCCAAGATTTCCAGGGCCGTACTAACTATGGCTACACCTTC.

This clonotype was detected many times. This chain joins TRBV6-2 or TRBV6-3 and TRBJ1-1, with a weak D call TRBD1 (5 bases). V lost 2 bases to trimming and J lost 3 bases, with 13 bases between them. Germline assignment: CDR1 MNHEY and CDR2 SVGEGT. The CDR3 runs to 15 residues. Written as DNA, the CDR3 is TGTGCCAGCAGTTACGTGGGGACGTCGGACACTGAAGCTTTCTTT. Residues: CASSYVGTSDTEAFF.

This clonotype was observed a handful of times. The V and J genes are TRBV7-3 and TRBJ2-1; D is undetermined. This CDR3 comprises 15 residues. The germline V gene has CDR1 SGHTA and CDR2 FQGTGA. Trimming left V 2 bases short and J 8 bases short, with 16 bases between. The DNA for the CDR3 is TGTGCCAGCAGCTTAGACCTGGACCGTGAACATGAGCAGTTCTTC. It specifies CASSLDLDREHEQFF.

This clonotype occurred many times. This chain uses TRBV7-9 with TRBJ2-3; 8 nucleotides align to TRBD1. V lost 3 bases, J lost 5 bases, and 4 bases stayed unmatched. The CDR3 contains 14 residues. The germline V gene encodes CDR1 SEHNR and CDR2 FQNEAQ (reference sequence). The CDR3 reads CASSFGQGVDTQYF. CDR3 coding DNA: TGTGCCAGCAGCTTTGGACAGGGAGTAGATACGCAGTATTTT.

On this clonotype itself: A clone one base away is much larger, so this may be a read error. The chain couples TRBV5-6 to TRBJ2-3; no clear D. The CDR3 is 13 residues long. Germline V lookup: CDR1 SGHDT, CDR2 YYEEEE. Trimming shortened V by 2 bases and J by 2 bases, and 6 bases separated the two germline ends. CDR3 bases: TGTGCCAGCAGCTTTGACAACACAGATACGCAGTATTTT. Amino acids: CASSFDNTDTQYF.

The rearrangement links TRBV7-9 to TRBJ2-7; tentatively, D is TRBD1 (5 bases). This CDR3 comprises 14 residues. Germline V CDR1 and CDR2: SEHNR, FQNEAQ (reference sequence). Deletions cut 5 bases from V and 2 bases from J, with 13 bases between. The CDR3: CASSPGHEPYEQYF. Written as DNA, the CDR3 is TGTGCCAGCAGCCCTGGACACGAACCCTACGAGCAGTACTTC.

This chain connects TRBV7-9 to TRBJ2-2; D perhaps matches TRBD1 (6 bases). Germline CDR1 and CDR2: SEHNR and FQNEAQ (reference sequence). This CDR3 spans 18 amino acids. V lost 7 bases to trimming and J lost 0 bases, with 21 bases between them. The CDR3 DNA follows: TGTGCCAGCACCCGCGTGTTGGGGGCTCTACCGAACACCGGGGAGCTGTTTTTT. It translates to CASTRVLGALPNTGELFF.

J is TRBJ2-1 and V is TRBV6-2 or TRBV6-3; possible D gene TRBD2, 5 bases. The CDR3 is 12 residues long. Germline V gene lookup returns CDR1 MNHEY and CDR2 SVGEGT. Between the trimmed V and J ends, which lost 6 bases and 10 bases, there was a span of 13 bases. The CDR3 nucleotides read TGTGCCAGCAGCCATACACCGGGGGAGCAGTTCTTC. Residues: CASSHTPGEQFF.

Only a few counts were recorded for this clonotype. V gene TRBV5-1 combines with J gene TRBJ1-1; 11 nucleotides line up with TRBD1. Trimming at V came to 3 bases and at J to 3 bases, leaving 7 bases not matched to a gene. CDR3 length equals 16 residues. Germline-derived CDR1 and CDR2 are SGHRS and YFSETQ. CDR3 sequence reads: CASSSLGQGADTEAFF. The CDR3 bases are TGCGCCAGCAGCTCTCTCGGACAGGGGGCTGACACTGAAGCTTTCTTT.

The chain couples TRBV5-5 to TRBJ2-7; no firm D call. V was clipped by 5 bases and J by 9 bases, with 21 bases between them. The CDR3 runs 14 residues. Germline V gives CDR1 SGHKS, CDR2 YYEKEE (reference sequence). Here the CDR3 DNA reads TGTGCCAGCAGTAATCCTAGGTCGGATTTGTTGCAGTACTTC. It specifies CASSNPRSDLLQYF.

The chain combines TRBV9 with TRBJ2-3, with no clear D. Germline CDR1 reads SGDLS; CDR2 reads YYNGEE. The CDR3 sequence is 14 residues long. V was cut by 0 bases and J by 4 bases, with 9 bases left in between. The CDR3 sequence: CASSVGGPADTQYF. CDR3 bases: TGTGCCAGCAGCGTAGGGGGTCCCGCAGATACGCAGTATTTT. Drawing the rest from reference TRBV9 and TRBJ2-3, the complete variable domain is DSGVTQTPKHLITATGQRVTLRCSPRSGDLSVYWYQQSLDQGLQFLIQYYNGEERAKGNILERFSAQQFPDLHSELNLSSLELGDSALYFCASSVGGPADTQYFGPGTRLTVL.

This clonotype turned up a few times. CDR3 DNA: TGTGCTAGTGGTTTGGCGAGACAGGGGCTGGGTCAGCCCCAGCATTTT. This codes for CASGLARQGLGQPQHF. The V call is TRBV12-5, the J call TRBJ1-5, with 8 bases that match TRBD1. The CDR3 sequence is 16 residues long. Germline trimming cut 1 base from V and 6 bases from J; bases unmatched to any gene: 8. In germline, CDR1 is LGHNT, CDR2 FRNRAP.

This rearrangement joins TRBV5-5 to TRBJ2-7; D remains unclear. The CDR3 covers 18 residues. The germline CDR1 and CDR2 sequences are SGHKS and YYEKEE (reference sequence). The V and J ends lost 0 bases and 5 bases respectively, with 24 bases between them. This CDR3 reads CASSLAYVGPGIDHEQYF. The CDR3 nucleotides read TGTGCCAGCAGCTTGGCGTACGTAGGCCCCGGTATAGACCACGAGCAGTACTTC.

This clonotype showed up just a few times. As DNA, the CDR3 is TGTGCCAGCAGCTCAGAACAAATGCGGGATGGAAACACCATATATTTT. Its protein is CASSSEQMRDGNTIYF. This chain joins TRBV13 and TRBJ1-3; D unclear. Trimming took 4 bases from V and 3 from J, leaving 16 bases between them. This CDR3 spans 16 amino acids. Per germline, CDR1 PRHDT and CDR2 FYEKMQ (reference sequence).

This clonotype was seen many times. The chain carries TRBV6-2 or TRBV6-3 and TRBJ2-3; 10 bases agree with TRBD2. Germline CDR1 is MNHEY and CDR2 is SVGEGT. V shed 6 bases and J 5 bases; nucleotides not matched to a gene: 11. The CDR3 totals 16 residues. Written as DNA, the CDR3 is TGTGCCAGCAGCCTAGGGACTAGCGTTCATGGAGATACGCAGTATTTT. This gives the protein CASSLGTSVHGDTQYF.

At least ten counts were recorded for this clonotype. The CDR3 sequence is CASSSGIGNQPQHF. The CDR3 bases are TGTGCCAGCAGTTCAGGGATTGGCAATCAGCCCCAGCATTTT. The chain recombines TRBV6-2 or TRBV6-3 with TRBJ1-5; D perhaps matches TRBD1 (5 bases). The CDR3 totals 14 residues. The V end lost 4 bases, the J end lost 2 bases, and 9 bases lay between the germline ends. Germline V gene lookup returns CDR1 MNHEY and CDR2 SVGEGT.

This rearrangement joins TRBV12-3 or TRBV12-4 to TRBJ2-3; 11 nucleotides align to TRBD2. The CDR3 consists of 14 residues. V lost 8 bases and J lost 6; bases outside the gene matches: 7. CDR3 loop: CASGTSGGWDTQYF. The CDR3 DNA reads TGTGCCAGCGGCACTAGCGGGGGATGGGATACGCAGTATTTT.